One and the same sample provided the 5 T cell receptor beta chains below, sequenced in a study of Ad26.COV2.S vaccination and SARS-CoV-2 variants. Assay: immunoSEQ multiplex PCR; the TCRdb copy retains only in-frame clones and omits some. The sample consists of around 45,000 clones, roughly four fifths of them appearing once. Sequences were derived from peripheral blood, sampled after recovery from COVID-19. The origin of the receptors is a human donor who had recovered from COVID-19.

This clone was seen just once. The chain links TRBV2 to TRBJ2-5, with D uncertain. Trimming pared 6 bases from V and 5 bases from J, leaving 7 bases between. CDR1 and CDR2 (germline): SNHLY, FYNNEI. The CDR3 spans 11 residues. Here the CDR3 DNA reads TGTGCCAGCAGACTTCGGGAGACCCAGTACTTC. As protein: CASRLRETQYF. Looking up the rest from reference TRBV2 and TRBJ2-5 gives the full variable domain: EPEVTQTPSHQVTQMGQEVILRCVPISNHLYFYWYRQILGQKVEFLVSFYNNEISEKSEIFDDQFSVERPDGSNFTLKIRSTKLEDSAMYFCASRLRETQYFGPGTRLLVL.

The chain carries TRBV14 and TRBJ1-4; TRBD1 is a possible D gene (6 bases). This CDR3 is built from 22 residues. Germline V gives CDR1 SGHDN, CDR2 FVKESK. V lost 0 bases and J 5 bases, leaving 31 bases between the germline ends. The CDR3 bases are TGTGCCAGCAGCCAAGAGGAGACCTTAGGAACCCGGGACACCGGCCCGAATGAAAAACTGTTTTTT. Amino acids: CASSQEETLGTRDTGPNEKLFF.

The chain recombines TRBV23-1 with TRBJ2-7, with TRBD1 matching over 8 bases. TRBV23-1 qualifies as an ORF whose function is uncertain. After removal of 2 bases from V and 2 bases from J, the junction contained 5 bases not matched to a gene. The length of the CDR3 is 15 residues. Here the CDR3 DNA reads TGCGCCAGCAGTCAAATCGACAGGGGAGCCTACGAGCAGTACTTC. This sequence encodes CASSQIDRGAYEQYF.

The rearrangement links TRBV6-2 or TRBV6-3 to TRBJ2-2; TRBD1 might be the D (6 bases). V was trimmed by 6 bases and J by 6 bases, leaving 14 bases between them. Germline V gene data show CDR1 as MNHEY and CDR2 as SVGEGT. The CDR3 loop spans 14 amino acids. The CDR3 loop reads CASSNRVGAGELFF. Here the CDR3 DNA reads TGTGCCAGCAGCAACAGGGTTGGGGCCGGGGAGCTGTTTTTT.

V and J are TRBV19 and TRBJ2-3; D unclear. The CDR3 extends over 15 amino acids. Germline V gives CDR1 LNHDA, CDR2 SQIVND (reference sequence). Trimming took off 4 bases at V and 0 bases at J, with 11 bases between the two ends. The CDR3 DNA reads TGTGCCAGTAGTAGTGGGGATCAAAGCACAGATACGCAGTATTTT. Translated: CASSSGDQSTDTQYF.